These T cell receptor beta chains were read from a single sample in a study of blood T cell repertoires in COVID-19. TCRdb's copy holds only in-frame clones and misses some; the assay was immunoSEQ multiplex PCR. The sample consists of 66,000 or so clones, around 84% of them appearing once. Source material: peripheral blood. The receptors come from a man aged 45-60 years with active COVID-19. CDR3s include the opening cysteine and the closing phenylalanine or tryptophan. D genes are given only for firm matches. Some rows mark clone size as missing; the rest say once, few, many or name a class of expanded clone.

clone_size	d_call	v_call	j_call	cdr3_nt	cdr3_aa
NA	TRBD2	TRBV6-5	TRBJ2-3	TGTGCCAGCAGTTACGGGCGGGGGGCAACAGATACGCAGTATTTT	CASSYGRGATDTQYF
NA	NA	TRBV18	TRBJ1-5	TGTGCCAGCTCACCGGCGGGGAATCAGCCCCAGCATTTT	CASSPAGNQPQHF
NA	NA	TRBV19	TRBJ1-2	TGTGCCAGTAGTCTGGCCAGTTCTAACTATGGCTACACCTTC	CASSLASSNYGYTF
NA	NA	TRBV24-1	TRBJ2-1	TGTGCCACCAGTGAGGGGGCGGTCAATGAGCAGTTCTTC	CATSEGAVNEQFF
NA	TRBD2	TRBV30	TRBJ2-1	TGTGCCTGGAGTGTCCTGTTCTGGCGGGAGGGCCGGATCTCCTACAATGAGCAGTTCTTC	CAWSVLFWREGRISYNEQFF
NA	TRBD1	TRBV5-1	TRBJ1-4	TGCGCCAGCAGCTTTGGACAGGGGGCTGAAAAACTGTTTTTT	CASSFGQGAEKLFF
NA	TRBD1	TRBV6-5	TRBJ1-2	TGTGCCAGCAGCCTAACGGGGACAGGCAACTATGGCTACACCTTC	CASSLTGTGNYGYTF
NA	TRBD1	TRBV18	TRBJ1-5	TGTGCCAGCTCGCCAAACAGGGGAGATAGCAATCAGCCCCAGCATTTT	CASSPNRGDSNQPQHF
NA	TRBD2	TRBV7-2	TRBJ2-7	TGTGCCAGCAGCTCGACCGGGACTAGGTCTGCGGAGCAGTACTTC	CASSSTGTRSAEQYF
NA	NA	TRBV12-2	TRBJ1-5	TGTGCAAGTCGCTTCGGGGGACCGGGACAGGGGTGCAATCAGCCCCAGCATTTT	CASRFGGPGQGCNQPQHF
NA	TRBD2	TRBV7-6	TRBJ2-1	TGTGCCAGCAGCTTATTAGCGGGGGCCGGGAATAATGAGCAGTTCTTC	CASSLLAGAGNNEQFF
NA	NA	TRBV4-2	TRBJ2-5	TGTGCCAGCAGCCAAGATTTAGAGGCAGAGGCCCAGTACTTC	CASSQDLEAEAQYF
NA	NA	TRBV19	TRBJ1-1	TGTGCCAGTAGTCGAACAGGGTTCAACACTGAAGCTTTCTTT	CASSRTGFNTEAFF
NA	NA	TRBV18	TRBJ2-5	TGTGCCAGCTCACTGCGCCACCAAGAGACCCAGTACTTC	CASSLRHQETQYF
few	TRBD2	TRBV10-1	TRBJ2-3	TGCGCCAGCAGTGAGTCTACGGGAGCGGGGAATACGCAGTATTTT	CASSESTGAGNTQYF
once	TRBD1	TRBV27	TRBJ2-7	TGTGCCAGCAGTTCCCACAGGGGTAGTAGCGAGCAGTACTTC	CASSSHRGSSEQYF
once	TRBD1	TRBV9	TRBJ2-5	TGTGCCAGCAGCGTAACAGGGGCGAACAAAGAGACCCAGTACTTC	CASSVTGANKETQYF
NA	NA	TRBV5-1	TRBJ2-4	TGCGCCAGCAGCTTGGTCCCGGGAGTGAACATTCAGTACTTC	CASSLVPGVNIQYF
NA	NA	TRBV5-1	TRBJ1-2	TGCGCCAGCAGCTTGGATCCGGCAGGACAGGGCTACACCTTC	CASSLDPAGQGYTF
NA	NA	TRBV18	TRBJ1-5	TGTGCCAGCTCCGGGACACTCAATAGCAATCAGCCCCAGCATTTT	CASSGTLNSNQPQHF
NA	NA	TRBV10-2	TRBJ1-2	TGCGCCAGCAGTGAGTCGACAGGATCCTATGGCTACACCTTC	CASSESTGSYGYTF
NA	NA	TRBV21-1	TRBJ2-3	TGTGCCAGCAGCAAAGTGGGGCGGCCCTGGCCACCTAGAGTCACAGATACGCAGTATTTT	CASSKVGRPWPPRVTDTQYF